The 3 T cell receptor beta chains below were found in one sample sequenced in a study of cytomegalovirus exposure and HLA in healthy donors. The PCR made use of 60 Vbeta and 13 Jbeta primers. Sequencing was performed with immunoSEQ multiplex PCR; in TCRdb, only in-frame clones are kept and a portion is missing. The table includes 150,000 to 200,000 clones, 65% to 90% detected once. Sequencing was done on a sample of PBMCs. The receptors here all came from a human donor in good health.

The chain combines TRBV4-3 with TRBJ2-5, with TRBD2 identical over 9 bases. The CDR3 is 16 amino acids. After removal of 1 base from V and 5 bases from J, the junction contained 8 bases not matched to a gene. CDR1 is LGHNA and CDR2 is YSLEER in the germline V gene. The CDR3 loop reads CASSQGRLAVGETQYF. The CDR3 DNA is TGCGCCAGCAGCCAAGGACGACTAGCGGTGGGGGAGACCCAGTACTTC.

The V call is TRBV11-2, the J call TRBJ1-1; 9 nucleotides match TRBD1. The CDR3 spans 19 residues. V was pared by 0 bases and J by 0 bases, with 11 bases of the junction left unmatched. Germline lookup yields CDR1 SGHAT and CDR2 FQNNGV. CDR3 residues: CASSLDAWGTGRMNTEAFF. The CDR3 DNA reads TGTGCCAGCAGCTTAGACGCTTGGGGGACAGGGAGGATGAACACTGAAGCTTTCTTT.

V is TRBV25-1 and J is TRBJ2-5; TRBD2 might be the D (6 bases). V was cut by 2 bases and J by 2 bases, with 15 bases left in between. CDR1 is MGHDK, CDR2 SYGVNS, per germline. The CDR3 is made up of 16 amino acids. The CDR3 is CASSEKGLGPQETQYF. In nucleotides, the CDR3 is TGTGCCAGCAGTGAAAAGGGACTTGGGCCACAAGAGACCCAGTACTTC.